This T cell receptor (beta chain) was found in a study of blood T cell repertoires in COVID-19 (TCRdb year 2020). In the study overall: Collaborator samples came from the United States, Italy and Spain and covered acute and convalescent phases of COVID-19. The prospective study material was composed of cDNA or gDNA derived from T cells, B-cell-depleted T cells, or PBMCs. Deeply sampled blood TCRbeta repertoires from subjects exposed to, actively infected with, or recovered from COVID-19 were included in the dataset. A freely available public database, intended as a resource for researchers studying the immune response to SARS-CoV-2, is where the repertoires were released. Samples came from the ongoing ImmuneRACE study (first 160 participants) plus 1,254 subjects from 6 global collaborators. The sample metadata nearly always contained a de-identified subject ID, COVID-19 status, age in years and sex. Where available, HLA class I and class II types were obtained from metadata supplied by the sample provider rather than from assay-based typing. General study outcomes and caveats: The quantity of clinical and demographic metadata differed by source and by participant and was supplied without curation.

The collaborating institutions used their own protocols to collect whole blood in K2EDTA tubes. For TCRbeta analysis, collaborators shipped samples in one of three forms: frozen whole blood, isolated PBMCs, or DNA extracted from either of those sample types. The immunoSEQ Assay, a bias-controlled multiplex PCR, was used to amplify TCRbeta CDR3 regions from genomic DNA. The published analysis was carried out like this. Within the assay, amplification of reference gene primers was used to estimate how many nucleated cells each sample contained. Sequence reads were collapsed and filtered to measure the absolute abundance of every unique TCRbeta CDR3 rearrangement. For each sample, productive Simpson clonality was calculated as the square root of Simpson's diversity index over productive rearrangements. TCRdb limited this immuneACCESS table to in-frame rearrangements with V and J called. A share of clones is missing; checked studies link under half to unresolved V genes, and the rest is unexplained. That table supplies the V and J calls and clone size; D and trimming were determined from the DNA. The sample table holds 120,000 to 150,000 clones, of which 88% were seen once. The top ten constitute about 28% of the sample.

In regard to this clone: No antigen is known for it. Within one base of it there is no much larger clone, and no base qualities were kept.

This TCR came from a human donor in a cohort sampled during active COVID-19. What was sequenced was peripheral blood.

The CDR3 sequence is CASSQRGQGFGEKLFF. The nucleotide sequence is TGTGCCAGCAGCCAAAGAGGACAGGGGTTCGGAGAAAAACTGTTTTTT. The chain employs TRBV3-1 (or the pseudogene TRBV3-2) and TRBJ1-4; 9 of the junction bases match TRBD1. The CDR3 measures 16 amino acids from cysteine to phenylalanine. The CDR3 DNA has 48 bases and is translated from base 1. Unmatched junction bases come to 9, with V trimmed by 2 bases and J by 8 bases. The germline V gene (reference sequence) sets CDR1 to LGHDT and CDR2 to YNNKEL.